Shown below are 7 T cell receptor beta chains from a single sample sequenced in a study of T cell responses to AZD1222 COVID-19 vaccine. Assay used: immunoSEQ multiplex PCR; TCRdb lists only in-frame clones, some missing. In the table there are 120,000 or so clones, about 88% of which are singletons. The specimen was peripheral blood, collected on day 0 of AZD1222 vaccination. The receptors were sampled from an adult in good health.

The chain employs TRBV2 and TRBJ1-4, with D perhaps TRBD1 (5 bases). V gave up 6 bases and J gave up 0 bases, with 8 bases separating them. The CDR3 contains 14 residues. Germline-derived CDR1 and CDR2 are SNHLY and FYNNEI. The CDR3 is CASSRAATNEKLFF. The CDR3 coding sequence is TGTGCCAGCAGCAGGGCAGCAACTAATGAAAAACTGTTTTTT.

The chain recombines TRBV9 with TRBJ1-5; TRBD1 is a possible D gene (5 bases). V dropped 0 bases and J dropped 0 bases, with 7 bases sitting between them. This CDR3 comprises 15 residues. Per germline, CDR1 SGDLS and CDR2 YYNGEE. The CDR3 region has the DNA TGTGCCAGCAGCGTAGGGGGGAGTAGCAATCAGCCCCAGCATTTT. Encoded protein: CASSVGGSSNQPQHF.

CDR3 protein: CSARGGTEAFF. CDR3 DNA: TGCAGTGCTAGAGGGGGCACTGAAGCTTTCTTT. V is TRBV20-1 and J is TRBJ1-1; D is unclear. The V end was cut by 1 base, the J end by 4 bases, with 4 bases between. The CDR3 covers 11 residues. Looked up from germline, CDR1 is DFQATT and CDR2 is SNEGSKA (reference sequence).

V usage is TRBV5-1 and J usage is TRBJ1-4; 8 bases match TRBD1. V lost 0 bases to trimming and J lost 7 bases; unmatched junction nucleotides: 5. In germline, CDR1 is SGHRS, CDR2 YFSETQ. This CDR3 has 15 amino acids. CDR3: CASSLESGTGEKLFF. In DNA form, the CDR3 reads TGCGCCAGCAGCTTGGAGTCAGGGACAGGTGAAAAACTGTTTTTT. Looking up the rest from reference TRBV5-1 and TRBJ1-4 gives the full variable domain: KAGVTQTPRYLIKTRGQQVTLSCSPISGHRSVSWYQQTPGQGLQFLFEYFSETQRNKGNFPGRFSGRQFSNSRSEMNVSTLELGDSALYLCASSLESGTGEKLFFGSGTQLSVL.

This chain joins TRBV14 and TRBJ2-5, with D perhaps matching TRBD1 (5 bases). V was trimmed by 7 bases and J by 0 bases, leaving 15 bases between them. This CDR3 spans 15 amino acids. Germline values: CDR1 SGHDN, CDR2 FVKESK. CDR3 protein: CASTSSQGYQETQYF. The CDR3 DNA reads as TGTGCCAGCACCAGCTCCCAGGGCTACCAAGAGACCCAGTACTTC.

This chain links TRBV9 with TRBJ2-3; maybe TRBD1 (5 bases). CDR1 and CDR2 from the germline V gene are SGDLS and YYNGEE. This CDR3 contains 14 residues. Trimming cost V 1 base and J 1 base, with 7 bases left between them. The CDR3 region has the DNA TGTGCCAGCAGCGTACTAGGGGGCACAGATACGCAGTATTTT. This translates into CASSVLGGTDTQYF.

The CDR3 DNA reads TGTGCCAGCAATGTTCGGACAGGACCCAATCAGCCCCAGCATTTT. It specifies CASNVRTGPNQPQHF. The chain employs TRBV5-8 and TRBJ1-5; TRBD1 agrees at 7 bases. The CDR3 sequence is 15 residues long. The germline V gene encodes CDR1 SGHTS and CDR2 YDEGEE. J gave up 3 bases and V 6 bases, and 9 bases lay outside the gene matches. Variable domain in full (rest from reference TRBV5-8 and TRBJ1-5): EAGVTQSPTHLIKTRGQQATLRCSPISGHTSVYWYQQALGLGLQFLLWYDEGEERNRGNFPPRFSGRQFPNYSSELNVNALELEDSALYLCASNVRTGPNQPQHFGDGTRLSIL.